The 5 T cell receptor beta chains reported below all come from one sample, sequenced in a study of CD8+CD57+ T cells in acquired aplastic anemia. Profiling that covered TCR beta VDJ and CDR3 relied on genomic DNA as its template. TCRdb reprocessed the reads via MiXCR and lists one record per CDR3 protein. The profile shows a few hundred thousand distinct CDR3 sequences, approximately 57% of them singletons. Sequencing input: sorted CD4+, CD8+, or CD8+CD57+ T cells (not recorded which) from PBMCs. These receptors originate from a human donor with severe aplastic anemia or a healthy control (not recorded which).

The chain links TRBV19 to TRBJ2-3; the D gene is possibly TRBD1 (6 bases). The ends were cut back, 2 bases at V and 3 bases at J, with 15 bases in the middle. The CDR3 has 16 residues. CDR1 and CDR2 from the germline V gene are LNHDA and SQIVND (reference sequence). The CDR3 DNA reads as TGTGCCAGTAGTATACCTAACAGGGAAGTGACAGATACGCAGTATTTT. Translated: CASSIPNREVTDTQYF.

This rearrangement joins TRBV20-1 to TRBJ2-3, with a tentative D call TRBD2 (6 bases). The CDR3 consists of 15 residues. Germline values: CDR1 DFQATT, CDR2 SNEGSKA (reference sequence). The ends were cut back, 0 bases at V and 4 bases at J, with 14 bases in the middle. The chain's CDR3 is CSAREWTGAPDTQYF. CDR3 in DNA: TGCAGTGCTAGAGAATGGACGGGAGCCCCAGATACGCAGTATTTT.

This clonotype was seen ten or more times. V is TRBV20-1 and J is TRBJ1-4; D is perhaps TRBD1 (6 bases). CDR3 length: 13 residues. The V gene's germline CDR1 is DFQATT and CDR2 SNEGSKA (reference sequence). Trimming removed 0 bases at V and 8 bases at J, with 10 bases between. The CDR3 here is CSARDGGHEKLFF. The CDR3, as DNA: TGCAGTGCTAGAGATGGGGGGCACGAAAAACTGTTTTTT.

CDR3 nucleotides: TGTGCCAGCAGTGCGTCTGGGGTAGGTGGAGAGACCCAGTACTTC. Amino acid sequence: CASSASGVGGETQYF. The rearrangement joins TRBV2 to TRBJ2-5; no clear D. In germline, CDR1 is SNHLY, CDR2 FYNNEI. This CDR3 has 15 amino acids. Trimming took off 4 bases at V and 4 bases at J, with 16 bases between the two ends.

The J gene is TRBJ2-5, the V gene TRBV6-1, with TRBD2 identical over 13 bases. The junction had 6 bases not matched to a gene; V was cut back by 10 bases and J by 4 bases. Germline V CDR1 and CDR2: MNHNS, SASEGT. This CDR3 is 14 amino acids long. CDR3 nucleotides: TGTGCCAACGGACTAGCGGGGGAAGGAGAGACCCAGTACTTC. Translating gives CANGLAGEGETQYF.